This note documents a single T cell receptor beta chain sequence. Its target is not known. The data are from a study of cytomegalovirus exposure and HLA in healthy donors. Study findings and constraints: CMV serostatus stood as the only immune exposure information on hand. Three CMV-associated chains proved CMV antigen-specific in vitro. Sequencing depth roughly uniform across donors was assumed in presence/absence analyses.

It was with 60 Vbeta and 13 Jbeta primers that the PCR ran. The table came from immunoSEQ multiplex PCR; TCRdb's copy has only in-frame clones and leaves some out. The sample holds 250,000 or so clones, around nine tenths seen once. Sequenced material: PBMCs. The source is a girl aged 2-10 years in good health and CMV-seronegative.

CDR3 loop: CASRRLQNTEAFF. CDR3 in DNA: TGTGCCAGCAGACGACTACAGAACACTGAAGCTTTCTTT. The rearrangement uses TRBV25-1 and TRBJ1-1; D uncertain. The CDR3 covers 13 residues. V dropped 6 bases and J dropped 1 base, with 9 bases sitting between them. Germline V gene data show CDR1 as MGHDK and CDR2 as SYGVNS.